Each of the 30 T cell receptor beta chains below was sequenced from the same sample in a study of Ad26.COV2.S vaccination and SARS-CoV-2 variants. Sequencing was performed with immunoSEQ multiplex PCR; in TCRdb, only in-frame clones are kept and a portion is missing. The table lists about 460,000 clones, 70% to 90% of them singletons. The treatment is: 19 received Ad26.COV2.S at low or high dose, single or two shots; 5 received placebo; per-sample allocation not given. Sampling occurred on day 63 after the first vaccine or placebo injection. The sequencing here drew on peripheral blood, taken in a trial of Ad26.COV2.S vaccine versus placebo. The receptor set was obtained from a person between 18 and 59 years old who received the Ad26.COV2.S COVID-19 vaccine or a placebo.

The rearrangement links TRBV9 to TRBJ2-3, with D perhaps matching TRBD2 (5 bases). Deletions cut 0 bases from V and 2 bases from J, with 13 bases between. Germline CDR1 SGDLS, CDR2 YYNGEE. The CDR3 extends over 16 amino acids. CDR3 loop: CASSVVAPSTTDTQYF. The CDR3 DNA sequence: TGTGCCAGCAGCGTAGTAGCGCCCTCGACCACAGATACGCAGTATTTT.

This chain joins TRBV5-1 and TRBJ1-1; D not resolved. From germline, CDR1 is SGHRS and CDR2 YFSETQ. The CDR3 runs 15 residues. Trimming took off 0 bases at V and 1 base at J, with 10 bases between the two ends. The CDR3, as DNA: TGCGCCAGCAGCTTGGGGGGTGAATGGAACACTGAAGCTTTCTTT. Amino acids: CASSLGGEWNTEAFF.

This chain joins TRBV11-3 and TRBJ2-1, with 12 bases lining up with TRBD1. CDR3 length: 18 residues. Germline V gene lookup returns CDR1 SGHNT and CDR2 YENEEA. V trimming: 0 bases; J trimming: 5 bases; junction bases outside the gene matches: 8. The CDR3 spells CASSLDRGTGGPHNEQFF. CDR3 in DNA: TGTGCCAGCAGCTTAGACCGGGGGACAGGGGGCCCCCACAATGAGCAGTTCTTC.

The table lists this clone with a few counts. V usage is TRBV29-1 and J usage is TRBJ1-4; D call uncertain. With 1 base removed from V and 3 bases from J, the gap between germline ends came to 6 bases. Germline CDR1 reads SQVTM; CDR2 reads ANQGSEA. The CDR3 has 13 amino acids. CDR3: CSVEVVANEKLFF. DNA for the CDR3: TGCAGCGTTGAAGTTGTAGCTAATGAAAAACTGTTTTTT.

J is TRBJ2-3 and V is TRBV18; TRBD1 matches 8 bases. This CDR3 region has 16 residues. The germline V gene has CDR1 KGHSH and CDR2 LQKENI. The ends lost 0 bases at V and 0 bases at J; junction bases unmatched: 2. The CDR3 sequence is CASSPPAGGSTDTQYF. DNA of the CDR3: TGTGCCAGCTCACCACCGGCAGGGGGCAGCACAGATACGCAGTATTTT.

The chain carries TRBV6-1 and TRBJ1-4; D not resolved. In germline, CDR1 is MNHNS, CDR2 SASEGT. This CDR3 contains 15 residues. V lost 0 bases and J 5 bases, leaving 10 bases between the germline ends. The CDR3 loop is CASSEAGSGNEKLFF. In DNA, the CDR3 is TGTGCCAGCAGTGAAGCAGGGTCGGGGAATGAAAAACTGTTTTTT.

The gene calls are TRBV19 and TRBJ1-4; 8 bases fit TRBD1. The V gene's germline CDR1 is LNHDA and CDR2 SQIVND (reference sequence). J gave up 4 bases and V 3 bases, and 22 bases lay outside the gene matches. The length of the CDR3 is 21 residues. CDR3 nucleotide sequence: TGTGCCAGTAGTATCCGGTCACGTTTCGGACAGGGAGGATTCAGTAATGAAAAACTGTTTTTT. Translation: CASSIRSRFGQGGFSNEKLFF.

This chain uses TRBV28 with TRBJ1-4, with TRBD1 as a possible D gene (6 bases). The V gene lost 8 bases and the J gene lost 3 bases, with 16 bases spanning the gap. CDR3 size: 15 residues. Germline values: CDR1 MDHEN, CDR2 SYDVKM. This chain's CDR3 is CASAGGATPNEKLFF. The CDR3 DNA reads TGTGCCAGCGCTGGGGGGGCTACCCCTAATGAAAAACTGTTTTTT.

As concerns this clone: This same CDR3 is encoded by further DNA sequences in the sample. The chain links TRBV30 to TRBJ1-1; tentative D call: TRBD1 (5 bases). The CDR3 totals 13 residues. CDR1 GTSNPN and CDR2 SVGIG come from the germline V gene (reference sequence). Trimming took 5 bases from V and 2 from J, leaving 12 bases between them. CDR3 protein: CAWSLGGNTEAFF. As DNA, the CDR3 is TGTGCCTGGTCTCTGGGGGGAAACACTGAAGCTTTCTTT.

The rearrangement joins TRBV30 to TRBJ2-1; the D call may be TRBD1 or TRBD2 (5 bases each). CDR1 is GTSNPN, CDR2 SVGIG, per germline (reference sequence). V was shortened by 8 bases and J by 0 bases, with 20 bases between the two germline ends. The CDR3 loop spans 16 amino acids. The CDR3 region is CAGTGAQTGSYNEQFF. The CDR3 nucleotides are TGTGCCGGGACCGGGGCCCAGACCGGCTCCTACAATGAGCAGTTCTTC.

V and J are TRBV6-5 and TRBJ1-6, with D maybe TRBD1 (6 bases). The CDR3 extends over 14 amino acids. Germline V gene data show CDR1 as MNHEY and CDR2 as SVGAGI. The V end lost 6 bases, the J end lost 10 bases, and 16 bases lay between the germline ends. CDR3 sequence (DNA): TGTGCCAGCAGCATACAGGGAGCGGACTCACCCCTCCACTTT. It translates to CASSIQGADSPLHF.

The V call is TRBV15, the J call TRBJ2-3; tentative D call: TRBD1 (6 bases). CDR1 LNHNV and CDR2 YYDKDF come from the germline V gene (reference sequence). The V and J ends lost 6 bases and 1 base respectively, with 11 bases between them. This CDR3 is 14 amino acids long. CDR3 nucleotide sequence: TGTGCCACCAGAAGGGACACAGGCACAGATACGCAGTATTTT. Translation: CATRRDTGTDTQYF.

The genes are TRBV5-4 and TRBJ2-1, with 10 positions matching TRBD2. The length of the CDR3 is 17 residues. Looked up from germline, CDR1 is SGHNT and CDR2 is YYREEE (reference sequence). V shed 0 bases, J shed 7 bases, and the junction held 10 bases outside the gene matches. The CDR3 reads CASSLVPSSGRENEQFF. In DNA, the CDR3 is TGTGCCAGCAGCTTGGTTCCCTCTAGCGGGAGAGAGAATGAGCAGTTCTTC.

This clone was recorded only once. CDR3 in amino acids: CASSLVGTGINEQYF. The CDR3 bases are TGTGCCAGTAGCCTCGTAGGGACAGGGATAAACGAGCAGTACTTC. The rearrangement uses TRBV19 and TRBJ2-7, with 9 nucleotides matching TRBD1. The germline CDR1 and CDR2 sequences are LNHDA and SQIVND (reference sequence). The CDR3 contains 15 residues. Unmatched junction bases numbered 11, after V lost 6 bases and J lost 5 bases. The variable domain in full, with the rest retrieved from reference TRBV19 and TRBJ2-7, is DGGITQSPKYLFRKEGQNVTLSCEQNLNHDAMYWYRQDPGQGLRLIYYSQIVNDFQKGDIAEGYSVSREKKESFPLTVTSAQKNPTAFYLCASSLVGTGINEQYFGPGTRLTVT.

The rearrangement joins TRBV28 to TRBJ2-7, with 8 bases matching TRBD1. The junction had 5 bases not matched to a gene; V was cut back by 6 bases and J by 1 base. Germline V CDR1 and CDR2: MDHEN, SYDVKM. This CDR3 region has 14 residues. The CDR3 DNA is TGTGCCAGCAGATCGACAGGGGATTCCTACGAGCAGTACTTC. It encodes CASRSTGDSYEQYF.

The chain carries TRBV29-1 and TRBJ2-5; TRBD1 is a possible D gene (6 bases). Trimming cost V 6 bases and J 4 bases, with 24 bases left between them. Germline loops: CDR1 SQVTM, CDR2 ANQGSEA. This CDR3 has 16 amino acids. CDR3 region: CSVLPVFVGALETQYF. In DNA form, the CDR3 reads TGCAGCGTCCTCCCCGTTTTCGTGGGGGCTTTAGAGACCCAGTACTTC.

This chain uses TRBV6-2 or TRBV6-3 with TRBJ2-3, with 8 bases fitting TRBD2. Trimming removed 2 bases from V and 7 bases from J; junction bases left unmatched: 5. The CDR3 has 14 amino acids. From germline, CDR1 is MNHEY and CDR2 SVGEGT. The CDR3 DNA follows: TGTGCCAGCAGTTACCGGACTAGCCGCTATACGCAGTATTTT. Residues: CASSYRTSRYTQYF.

Remarks on this clone: The junction shows a germline mismatch at one end, possibly a read error. This chain joins TRBV25-1 and TRBJ2-7; D remains unclear. The CDR3 spans 12 residues. CDR1 is MGHDK and CDR2 is SYGVNS in the germline V gene. The CDR3 sequence: CASSDLYGFQHF. The CDR3 coding sequence is TGTGCCAGCAGTGACCTCTACGGTTTTCAGCACTTC.

J is TRBJ1-5 and V is TRBV10-3; D is unresolved. The V end was cut by 5 bases, the J end by 0 bases, with 8 bases between. This CDR3 contains 14 residues. Germline values: CDR1 ENHRY, CDR2 SYGVKD. This CDR3 is CAISLDGSNQPQHF. Here the CDR3 DNA reads TGTGCCATCAGTTTGGACGGTAGCAATCAGCCCCAGCATTTT.

This clone appeared once. J is TRBJ2-3 and V is TRBV29-1, with D possibly TRBD2 on 6 matching bases. The V and J ends lost 4 bases and 2 bases respectively, with 13 bases between them. Germline CDR1 is SQVTM and CDR2 is ANQGSEA. This CDR3 has 14 amino acids. The CDR3 DNA is TGCAGCGTTGGGCTCCGGGGGTTCACAGATACGCAGTATTTT. Translating gives CSVGLRGFTDTQYF.

In the case of this clone: Other DNA sequences in the sample encode the same CDR3. The chain has TRBV5-1 and TRBJ1-5; D gene ambiguous. Trimming removed 2 bases from V and 0 bases from J, with 9 bases in between. The CDR3 has 15 amino acids. The germline V gene encodes CDR1 SGHRS and CDR2 YFSETQ. The CDR3: CASSLGGYSNQPQHF. The DNA for the CDR3 is TGCGCCAGCAGCTTAGGAGGCTATAGCAATCAGCCCCAGCATTTT.

This chain joins TRBV11-2 and TRBJ2-7; D not certain. Germline CDR1 reads SGHAT; CDR2 reads FQNNGV. CDR3 length equals 13 residues. V was clipped by 2 bases and J by 0 bases, with 5 bases between them. CDR3 nucleotide sequence: TGTGCCAGCAGCTTACAGAGCTCCTACGAGCAGTACTTC. Translation: CASSLQSSYEQYF.

This clone was counted a single time. CDR3 DNA sequence: TGTGCCAGCAATGGAGGGGTCAGGCTCTATGGCTACACCTTC. Its protein is CASNGGVRLYGYTF. This chain links TRBV28 with TRBJ1-2, with D possibly TRBD1 on 5 matching bases. Germline V gives CDR1 MDHEN, CDR2 SYDVKM. Trimming stripped 7 bases from V and 4 bases from J, with 16 bases between. The CDR3 runs to 14 residues.

The chain joins TRBV19 to TRBJ1-5, with D unresolved. Germline V CDR1 and CDR2: LNHDA, SQIVND (reference sequence). The CDR3 runs 11 residues. The V end lost 1 base, the J end lost 12 bases, and 7 bases lay between the germline ends. The CDR3 DNA follows: TGTGCCAGTAGTATAGTAGGGTTCCAGCATTTT. Protein product: CASSIVGFQHF.

The genes are TRBV27 and TRBJ1-1, with D possibly matching TRBD1 (6 bases). The CDR3 sequence is 13 residues long. The germline V gene has CDR1 MNHEY and CDR2 SMNVEV (reference sequence). Trimming removed 5 bases at V and 5 bases at J, with 12 bases between. The CDR3 region has the DNA TGTGCCAGCAGTACAGGGCTTTGGACTGAAGCTTTCTTT. Translated: CASSTGLWTEAFF.

The chain joins TRBV7-2 to TRBJ1-5, with a possible D match to TRBD1 (5 bases). Per germline, CDR1 SGHTA and CDR2 FQGNSA. Trimming cost V 4 bases and J 1 base, with 17 bases left between them. The CDR3 length is 17 residues. This chain's CDR3 is CASSSFGGGRSNQPQHF. The DNA for the CDR3 is TGTGCCAGCAGCTCATTCGGGGGGGGTAGGAGCAATCAGCCCCAGCATTTT. Full variable domain (remainder filled in from reference TRBV7-2 and TRBJ1-5): GAGVSQSPSNKVTEKGKDVELRCDPISGHTALYWYRQSLGQGLEFLIYFQGNSAPDKSGLPSDRFSAERTGGSVSTLTIQRTQQEDSAVYLCASSSFGGGRSNQPQHFGDGTRLSIL.

The chain links TRBV24-1 to TRBJ2-1, with 10 positions matching TRBD2. V shed 3 bases, J shed 7 bases, and the junction held 8 bases outside the gene matches. Germline assignment: CDR1 KGHDR and CDR2 SFDVKD. CDR3 length equals 16 residues. The CDR3 protein is CATSDRASGSINEQFF. In DNA, the CDR3 is TGTGCCACCAGTGATCGGGCTAGCGGGAGTATAAATGAGCAGTTCTTC.

The chain uses TRBV28 and TRBJ2-3; tentative D call: TRBD1 (5 bases). This CDR3 has 15 residues. V lost 1 base to trimming and J lost 4 bases, with 12 bases between them. The germline V gene encodes CDR1 MDHEN and CDR2 SYDVKM. The CDR3 region has the DNA TGTGCCAGCAGTTTATCGGACCCAGGGTCAGATACGCAGTATTTT. Translated, it gives CASSLSDPGSDTQYF. Full variable domain (remainder filled in from reference TRBV28 and TRBJ2-3): DVKVTQSSRYLVKRTGEKVFLECVQDMDHENMFWYRQDPGLGLRLIYFSYDVKMKEKGDIPEGYSVSREKKERFSLILESASTNQTSMYLCASSLSDPGSDTQYFGPGTRLTVL.

The CDR3 is CASSLSSPGLYWGYTNEKLFF. The DNA of the CDR3 is TGTGCCAGCAGTTTATCGTCCCCGGGTCTATATTGGGGATATACTAATGAAAAACTGTTTTTT. The chain uses TRBV27 and TRBJ1-4; D gene uncertain. The CDR3 runs to 21 residues. Trimming pared 0 bases from V and 2 bases from J, leaving 25 bases between. CDR1 MNHEY and CDR2 SMNVEV come from the germline V gene (reference sequence).

This rearrangement joins TRBV9 to TRBJ2-2; D is undetermined. The ends were cut back, 3 bases at V and 6 bases at J, with 6 bases in the middle. Germline V gene sequence: CDR1 SGDLS, CDR2 YYNGEE. The CDR3 extends over 12 amino acids. The CDR3 region is CASSARPGELFF. The CDR3 coding sequence is TGTGCCAGCAGCGCTCGACCCGGGGAGCTGTTTTTT.